This T cell receptor beta chain was identified in a study of CD8 T cells in Susac syndrome. Across the whole study: Patients with Susac syndrome had blood drawn and were at that point therapy-naive, on corticosteroids, or on intravenous immunoglobulin alone.

The TEMRA cells underwent FACS enrichment, while the CD8+ and CD4+ T cells underwent negative isolation. Random hexamers primed reverse transcription of 0.5 to 1 ug RNA. TCR beta CDR3 was amplified by immunoSEQ multiplex PCR. This amplification extended across 54 Vbeta and 13 Jbeta segments. Each CDR3 protein is one row after TCRdb ran MiXCR on the immunoSEQ multiplex PCR reads. Altogether hundreds of thousands of distinct CDR3 sequences are present, less than 95% being singletons, with the ten largest covering 0.15% to 0.2%. This clonotype occurred once. The antigen remains unidentified. V shed 3 bases and J shed 8 bases, with 16 bases lying between them. In germline, CDR1 is KGHSH, CDR2 LQKENI. The CDR3 extends over 14 amino acids. Study-wide points: The CD4+ T cell repertoires that were profiled in Susac syndrome showed no clonal expansion.

The material sequenced was CD4+ T cells from PBMCs. The chain joins TRBV18 to TRBJ1-2; D is unresolved. The receptor's source is a human donor with Susac syndrome. CDR3: CASSPNRGGEGYTF. The CDR3 DNA reads TGTGCCAGCTCACCTAACCGGGGTGGAGAGGGCTACACCTTC. Complete variable domain (other parts from reference TRBV18 and TRBJ1-2): NAGVMQNPRHLVRRRGQEARLRCSPMKGHSHVYWYRQLPEEGLKFMVYLQKENIIDESGMPKERFSAEFPKEGPSILRIQQVVRGDSAAYFCASSPNRGGEGYTFGSGTRLTVV.